Shown below are 22 T cell receptor beta chains from a single sample sequenced in a study of cytomegalovirus exposure and HLA in healthy donors. PCR primers comprised 60 Vbeta and 13 Jbeta primers. Sequencing used immunoSEQ multiplex PCR; TCRdb keeps in-frame clones, though not all of them. This sample has fewer than 200,000 clones, with about 70% found just once. Source material: PBMCs. These receptors were collected from a woman aged 18-29 years in good health and CMV-seropositive.

Here the CDR3 DNA reads TGTGCCAGCAGCCGTCTAGGGACAGGGGTGTCACCCCTCCACTTT. It translates to CASSRLGTGVSPLHF. The J gene is TRBJ1-6, the V gene TRBV27; 10 bases map to TRBD1. The CDR3 is made up of 15 amino acids. Germline V gene sequence: CDR1 MNHEY, CDR2 SMNVEV (reference sequence). The trim removed 6 bases at V and 10 bases at J, leaving 9 bases unmatched.

The chain is built from TRBV5-4 and TRBJ2-3; 14 nucleotides match TRBD2. The CDR3 extends over 17 amino acids. Germline V gene data show CDR1 as SGHNT and CDR2 as YYREEE (reference sequence). V gave up 4 bases and J gave up 11 bases; unmatched junction bases: 15. CDR3 region: CASSILTGTSGSLGQYF. As DNA, the CDR3 is TGTGCCAGCAGCATCCTAACCGGGACTAGCGGGAGTCTGGGGCAGTATTTT.

This clone was seen more than once but under ten times. V is TRBV5-1 and J is TRBJ2-1; 9 bases agree with TRBD1. With V trimmed by 5 bases and J by 2 bases, 5 bases remained unmatched. The CDR3 totals 15 residues. The germline V gene encodes CDR1 SGHRS and CDR2 YFSETQ. The chain's CDR3 is CASRAGTGTYNEQFF. The DNA for the CDR3 is TGCGCCAGCAGGGCCGGGACAGGGACCTACAATGAGCAGTTCTTC.

This clone turned up a few times. This rearrangement joins TRBV14 to TRBJ2-7; 9 bases align to TRBD2. The V segment lost 5 bases and the J segment 0 bases; nucleotides outside the gene matches: 8. Per germline, CDR1 SGHDN and CDR2 FVKESK. CDR3 size: 16 residues. DNA of the CDR3: TGTGCCAGCAGCGCCGGACTAGCGCGAGCCTCCTACGAGCAGTACTTC. Amino acids: CASSAGLARASYEQYF. The full variable domain, completed using reference TRBV14 and TRBJ2-7, is EAGVTQFPSHSVIEKGQTVTLRCDPISGHDNLYWYRRVMGKEIKFLLHFVKESKQDESGMPNNRFLAERTGGTYSTLKVQPAELEDSGVYFCASSAGLARASYEQYFGPGTRLTVT.

This clone has just one count. The chain carries TRBV27 and TRBJ2-1, with 7 bases lining up with TRBD2. V was pared by 4 bases and J by 8 bases, with 11 bases of the junction left unmatched. In germline, CDR1 is MNHEY, CDR2 SMNVEV (reference sequence). The CDR3 sequence is 15 residues long. The CDR3 DNA sequence: TGTGCCAGCAGTTCCGGGACTATGTTTAGGGATGAGCAGTTCTTC. The encoded protein is CASSSGTMFRDEQFF.

This clone turned up a few times. CDR3 sequence reads: CASRKTGELPGYGYTF. In nucleotides, the CDR3 is TGTGCCAGCAGGAAGACAGGGGAACTCCCGGGATATGGCTACACCTTC. The chain has TRBV6-6 and TRBJ1-2; 8 bases align to TRBD1. Trimming cost V 6 bases and J 5 bases; bases outside gene matches: 14. This CDR3 region has 16 residues. Germline CDR1 MNHNY, CDR2 SVGAGI (reference sequence).

This chain connects TRBV7-9 to TRBJ2-7; no clear D gene. V was pared by 4 bases and J by 0 bases, with 13 bases between. This CDR3 comprises 15 residues. From germline, CDR1 is SEHNR and CDR2 FQNEAQ (reference sequence). The CDR3 sequence: CASSSISASSYEQYF. CDR3 DNA: TGTGCCAGCAGCTCCATCAGCGCGAGCTCCTACGAGCAGTACTTC.

Here the CDR3 DNA reads TGTGCCAGCAGTCTTACAGGGGACTCCTACAATGAGCAGTTCTTC. Translation: CASSLTGDSYNEQFF. V is TRBV6-5 and J is TRBJ2-1; 7 positions match TRBD1. The CDR3 has 15 amino acids. Trimming removed 5 bases from V and 0 bases from J; junction bases left unmatched: 4. Germline V CDR1 and CDR2: MNHEY, SVGAGI.

V and J are TRBV27 and TRBJ2-5; 9 bases map to TRBD1. Matching the DNA end better, TRBJ2-7 makes the J call doubtful. Germline V gene sequence: CDR1 MNHEY, CDR2 SMNVEV (reference sequence). The CDR3 sequence is 15 residues long. CDR3: CASAGGTGHSYEQYF. The CDR3 coding sequence is TGTGCCAGCGCCGGAGGGACAGGGCATTCCTACGAGCAGTACTTC.

The sample holds a few counts of this clone. V is TRBV10-3 and J is TRBJ2-1; D perhaps matches TRBD1 (5 bases). Trimming took 6 bases from V and 6 from J, leaving 18 bases between them. The CDR3 consists of 15 residues. Germline CDR1 and CDR2: ENHRY and SYGVKD. The CDR3 here is CAISATVFTGNEQFF. The CDR3 bases are TGTGCCATCAGCGCGACAGTTTTTACGGGCAATGAGCAGTTCTTC.

This clone has more than one count but fewer than ten. The chain combines TRBV7-9 with TRBJ2-1; tentative D call: TRBD1 (5 bases). There are 15 residues in the CDR3. CDR1 SEHNR and CDR2 FQNEAQ come from the germline V gene (reference sequence). Trimming cost V 3 bases and J 4 bases, with 13 bases left between them. The CDR3 spells CASSFAGSGYNEQFF. The DNA of the CDR3 is TGTGCCAGCAGCTTTGCAGGGTCGGGTTACAATGAGCAGTTCTTC.

The rearrangement uses TRBV5-4 and TRBJ1-3, with a weak D call TRBD1 (6 bases). This CDR3 has 18 amino acids. V was clipped by 4 bases and J by 0 bases, with 20 bases between them. The germline V gene encodes CDR1 SGHNT and CDR2 YYREEE (reference sequence). DNA for the CDR3: TGTGCCAGCAGCCTAAGTTGGGGGCCCGCTCGCTCTGGAAACACCATATATTTT. This gives the protein CASSLSWGPARSGNTIYF. Drawing the rest from reference TRBV5-4 and TRBJ1-3, the complete variable domain is ETGVTQSPTHLIKTRGQQVTLRCSSQSGHNTVSWYQQALGQGPQFIFQYYREEENGRGNFPPRFSGLQFPNYSSELNVNALELDDSALYLCASSLSWGPARSGNTIYFGEGSWLTVV.

CDR3 sequence reads: CSVPTGTGVRDTQYF. The CDR3 region has the DNA TGCAGCGTCCCGACCGGGACAGGGGTAAGAGATACGCAGTATTTT. This chain links TRBV29-1 with TRBJ2-3; 10 bases align to TRBD1. The length of the CDR3 is 15 residues. Trimming took 6 bases from V and 5 from J; bases not matched to a gene: 11. Germline CDR1 reads SQVTM; CDR2 reads ANQGSEA.

V usage is TRBV6-6 and J usage is TRBJ1-1, with 7 nucleotides matching TRBD1. Germline V gene sequence: CDR1 MNHNY, CDR2 SVGAGI (reference sequence). The junction had 10 bases not matched to a gene; V was cut back by 7 bases and J by 2 bases. This CDR3 is built from 15 residues. The CDR3 is CASIEGAKRNTEAFF. CDR3 sequence (DNA): TGTGCCAGCATCGAGGGGGCCAAGCGAAACACTGAAGCTTTCTTT.

The chain couples TRBV25-1 to TRBJ2-7; 8 nucleotides line up with TRBD2. Germline trimming cut 4 bases from V and 4 bases from J; bases unmatched to any gene: 3. This CDR3 is 13 amino acids long. Germline lookup yields CDR1 MGHDK and CDR2 SYGVNS. In nucleotides, the CDR3 is TGTGCCAGCAGTGCGGCGGGGGGTTACGAGCAGTACTTC. This translates into CASSAAGGYEQYF.

This clone was observed once. The chain has TRBV7-2 and TRBJ2-7, with a tentative D call TRBD1 (6 bases). The V end was cut by 5 bases, the J end by 11 bases, with 16 bases between. This CDR3 contains 12 residues. Germline V gene data show CDR1 as SGHTA and CDR2 as FQGNSA. The DNA of the CDR3 is TGTGCCAGCAGCGCGTCCGGGACACCTAAGTACTTC. Translation: CASSASGTPKYF. The whole variable domain, remainder taken from reference TRBV7-2 and TRBJ2-7, is GAGVSQSPSNKVTEKGKDVELRCDPISGHTALYWYRQSLGQGLEFLIYFQGNSAPDKSGLPSDRFSAERTGGSVSTLTIQRTQQEDSAVYLCASSASGTPKYFGPGTRLTVT.

J is TRBJ2-3 and V is TRBV27, with D maybe TRBD1 (5 bases). Germline V lookup: CDR1 MNHEY, CDR2 SMNVEV (reference sequence). V dropped 4 bases and J dropped 1 base, with 9 bases sitting between them. The CDR3 spans 14 residues. DNA for the CDR3: TGTGCCAGCAGTTCAGGGTTTGGCACAGATACGCAGTATTTT. Its protein is CASSSGFGTDTQYF.

CDR3 nucleotide sequence: TGCGCCAGCAGCCAAGAACAGGGTTTGAACACTGAAGCTTTCTTT. Its translation is CASSQEQGLNTEAFF. This chain joins TRBV4-1 and TRBJ1-1; D is possibly TRBD1 (6 bases). V dropped 0 bases and J dropped 0 bases, with 8 bases sitting between them. The CDR3 length is 15 residues. From germline, CDR1 is MGHRA and CDR2 YSYEKL.

The rearrangement joins TRBV15 to TRBJ1-4, with 10 bases matching TRBD1. Germline V lookup: CDR1 LNHNV, CDR2 YYDKDF (reference sequence). The CDR3 has 15 residues. After removal of 2 bases from V and 7 bases from J, the junction contained 4 bases not matched to a gene. In nucleotides, the CDR3 is TGTGCCACCAGCAGAATTAGGACAGGGGGTGAAAAACTGTTTTTT. This codes for CATSRIRTGGEKLFF.

The chain joins TRBV7-3 to TRBJ1-2; D is ambiguous. Trimming took 1 base from V and 12 from J, leaving 12 bases between them. The CDR3 has 12 residues. CDR1 and CDR2 (germline): SGHTA, FQGTGA. The CDR3 nucleotides are TGTGCCAGCAGCTTAATCCCCGGGGTACACACCTTC. Protein product: CASSLIPGVHTF. Using reference TRBV7-3 and TRBJ1-2 for the parts outside the CDR3, the full variable domain is GAGVSQTPSNKVTEKGKYVELRCDPISGHTALYWYRQSLGQGPEFLIYFQGTGAADDSGLPNDRFFAVRPEGSVSTLKIQRTERGDSAVYLCASSLIPGVHTFGSGTRLTVV.

The chain employs TRBV5-1 and TRBJ2-2; TRBD1 matches at 7 bases. Germline lookup yields CDR1 SGHRS and CDR2 YFSETQ. V was pared by 0 bases and J by 6 bases, with 5 bases of the junction left unmatched. The CDR3 consists of 15 residues. The chain's CDR3 is CASSLDRGDAGELFF. The DNA for the CDR3 is TGCGCCAGCAGCTTGGACAGGGGTGACGCCGGGGAGCTGTTTTTT.

This clone was recorded only once. The CDR3, as DNA: TGTGCCAGCTCGACAGGGGGAGAGCAGTACTTC. The encoded protein is CASSTGGEQYF. The rearrangement uses TRBV18 and TRBJ2-7, with TRBD1 identical over 9 bases. J gave up 7 bases and V 6 bases, and 1 base lay outside the gene matches. The germline V gene has CDR1 KGHSH and CDR2 LQKENI. The CDR3 has 11 amino acids. Complete variable domain (other parts from reference TRBV18 and TRBJ2-7): NAGVMQNPRHLVRRRGQEARLRCSPMKGHSHVYWYRQLPEEGLKFMVYLQKENIIDESGMPKERFSAEFPKEGPSILRIQQVVRGDSAAYFCASSTGGEQYFGPGTRLTVT.